This entry features one T cell receptor beta chain sequence. Per the original data handling: Estimated nucleated cell counts came from reference gene primer amplification. Clones were sequenced by immunoSEQ multiplex PCR, and TCRdb holds only the in-frame ones, with some missing. For V, J and clone size, that table is used; D and trimming come from the DNA. This sample carries 180,000 or so clones, about 83% of them seen once, and the ten largest clones take around a sixth. This entry is derived from a study of blood T cell repertoires in COVID-19. This TCR derives from a person between 65 and 79 years old with COVID-19, enrolled during active disease. Sequenced sample: peripheral blood.

The CDR3, as DNA: TGTGCCACCAGTGACCCCGGGACACGGGCAGTCGGTGAGCAGTTCTTC. Its protein product is CATSDPGTRAVGEQFF. The chain employs TRBV24-1 and TRBJ2-1; maybe TRBD1 (6 bases). V gave up 4 bases and J gave up 9 bases, with 21 bases separating them. This CDR3 region has 16 residues. Germline V lookup: CDR1 KGHDR, CDR2 SFDVKD.